This T cell receptor beta chain is drawn from a study of monozygotic twins with inflammatory bowel disease. TCRdb re-called the 5' RACE reads; one entry per CDR3 protein, DNA not given. This sample contains under 200,000 distinct CDR3 sequences. The V gene's germline CDR1 is SGDLS and CDR2 YYNGEE. This CDR3 spans 17 amino acids. The source material was blood. This chain connects TRBV9 to TRBJ2-3; the TCRdb D gene call, TRBD1, has no DNA to confirm it. The source of this sequence is a human donor with ulcerative colitis or Crohn's disease, or a healthy co-twin of an affected twin (not recorded which). The CDR3 is CASSVRTAMGTTDTQYF.